The present T cell receptor (beta chain) was sequenced within a study of blood T cell repertoires in COVID-19. Germline values: CDR1 SNHLY, CDR2 FYNNEI. Trimming took off 3 bases at V and 2 bases at J, with 11 bases between the two ends. This CDR3 contains 14 residues. This clone was observed a single time. Per the authors' pipeline: The authors estimated nucleated cell counts from reference gene primer amplification. TCRdb's copy holds only in-frame clones and misses some; the assay was immunoSEQ multiplex PCR. V and J calls and clone size come straight from that table; D and trimming were deduced from the DNA. The sample shows under 200,000 clones, roughly 88% of them seen only once.

The sequenced material came from peripheral blood. The rearrangement links TRBV2 to TRBJ2-7; possibly TRBD1 for D (5 bases). This receptor was taken from a man in his 60s who had recovered from COVID-19. The CDR3 sequence: CASSDGQGPYEQYF. CDR3 DNA: TGTGCCAGCAGTGATGGCCAGGGCCCCTACGAGCAGTACTTC.